This T cell receptor beta chain was captured by sequencing in a study of blood T cell repertoires in COVID-19. Looked up from germline, CDR1 is MDHEN and CDR2 is SYDVKM. Deletions cut 7 bases from V and 5 bases from J, with 14 bases between. The CDR3 is 13 residues long. Sequenced by immunoSEQ multiplex PCR; TCRdb stores in-frame clones only, minus some. The table lists roughly 280,000 clones, 91% of them singletons. What was sequenced was PBMCs or T cells enriched from blood (not recorded which). The chain joins TRBV28 to TRBJ1-2; no definite D call. This TCR was sampled from a man in his forties who had been exposed to COVID-19. Written as DNA, the CDR3 is TGTGCCAGCATAACCACAGCGGCTTATGGCTACACCTTC. Its protein is CASITTAAYGYTF.